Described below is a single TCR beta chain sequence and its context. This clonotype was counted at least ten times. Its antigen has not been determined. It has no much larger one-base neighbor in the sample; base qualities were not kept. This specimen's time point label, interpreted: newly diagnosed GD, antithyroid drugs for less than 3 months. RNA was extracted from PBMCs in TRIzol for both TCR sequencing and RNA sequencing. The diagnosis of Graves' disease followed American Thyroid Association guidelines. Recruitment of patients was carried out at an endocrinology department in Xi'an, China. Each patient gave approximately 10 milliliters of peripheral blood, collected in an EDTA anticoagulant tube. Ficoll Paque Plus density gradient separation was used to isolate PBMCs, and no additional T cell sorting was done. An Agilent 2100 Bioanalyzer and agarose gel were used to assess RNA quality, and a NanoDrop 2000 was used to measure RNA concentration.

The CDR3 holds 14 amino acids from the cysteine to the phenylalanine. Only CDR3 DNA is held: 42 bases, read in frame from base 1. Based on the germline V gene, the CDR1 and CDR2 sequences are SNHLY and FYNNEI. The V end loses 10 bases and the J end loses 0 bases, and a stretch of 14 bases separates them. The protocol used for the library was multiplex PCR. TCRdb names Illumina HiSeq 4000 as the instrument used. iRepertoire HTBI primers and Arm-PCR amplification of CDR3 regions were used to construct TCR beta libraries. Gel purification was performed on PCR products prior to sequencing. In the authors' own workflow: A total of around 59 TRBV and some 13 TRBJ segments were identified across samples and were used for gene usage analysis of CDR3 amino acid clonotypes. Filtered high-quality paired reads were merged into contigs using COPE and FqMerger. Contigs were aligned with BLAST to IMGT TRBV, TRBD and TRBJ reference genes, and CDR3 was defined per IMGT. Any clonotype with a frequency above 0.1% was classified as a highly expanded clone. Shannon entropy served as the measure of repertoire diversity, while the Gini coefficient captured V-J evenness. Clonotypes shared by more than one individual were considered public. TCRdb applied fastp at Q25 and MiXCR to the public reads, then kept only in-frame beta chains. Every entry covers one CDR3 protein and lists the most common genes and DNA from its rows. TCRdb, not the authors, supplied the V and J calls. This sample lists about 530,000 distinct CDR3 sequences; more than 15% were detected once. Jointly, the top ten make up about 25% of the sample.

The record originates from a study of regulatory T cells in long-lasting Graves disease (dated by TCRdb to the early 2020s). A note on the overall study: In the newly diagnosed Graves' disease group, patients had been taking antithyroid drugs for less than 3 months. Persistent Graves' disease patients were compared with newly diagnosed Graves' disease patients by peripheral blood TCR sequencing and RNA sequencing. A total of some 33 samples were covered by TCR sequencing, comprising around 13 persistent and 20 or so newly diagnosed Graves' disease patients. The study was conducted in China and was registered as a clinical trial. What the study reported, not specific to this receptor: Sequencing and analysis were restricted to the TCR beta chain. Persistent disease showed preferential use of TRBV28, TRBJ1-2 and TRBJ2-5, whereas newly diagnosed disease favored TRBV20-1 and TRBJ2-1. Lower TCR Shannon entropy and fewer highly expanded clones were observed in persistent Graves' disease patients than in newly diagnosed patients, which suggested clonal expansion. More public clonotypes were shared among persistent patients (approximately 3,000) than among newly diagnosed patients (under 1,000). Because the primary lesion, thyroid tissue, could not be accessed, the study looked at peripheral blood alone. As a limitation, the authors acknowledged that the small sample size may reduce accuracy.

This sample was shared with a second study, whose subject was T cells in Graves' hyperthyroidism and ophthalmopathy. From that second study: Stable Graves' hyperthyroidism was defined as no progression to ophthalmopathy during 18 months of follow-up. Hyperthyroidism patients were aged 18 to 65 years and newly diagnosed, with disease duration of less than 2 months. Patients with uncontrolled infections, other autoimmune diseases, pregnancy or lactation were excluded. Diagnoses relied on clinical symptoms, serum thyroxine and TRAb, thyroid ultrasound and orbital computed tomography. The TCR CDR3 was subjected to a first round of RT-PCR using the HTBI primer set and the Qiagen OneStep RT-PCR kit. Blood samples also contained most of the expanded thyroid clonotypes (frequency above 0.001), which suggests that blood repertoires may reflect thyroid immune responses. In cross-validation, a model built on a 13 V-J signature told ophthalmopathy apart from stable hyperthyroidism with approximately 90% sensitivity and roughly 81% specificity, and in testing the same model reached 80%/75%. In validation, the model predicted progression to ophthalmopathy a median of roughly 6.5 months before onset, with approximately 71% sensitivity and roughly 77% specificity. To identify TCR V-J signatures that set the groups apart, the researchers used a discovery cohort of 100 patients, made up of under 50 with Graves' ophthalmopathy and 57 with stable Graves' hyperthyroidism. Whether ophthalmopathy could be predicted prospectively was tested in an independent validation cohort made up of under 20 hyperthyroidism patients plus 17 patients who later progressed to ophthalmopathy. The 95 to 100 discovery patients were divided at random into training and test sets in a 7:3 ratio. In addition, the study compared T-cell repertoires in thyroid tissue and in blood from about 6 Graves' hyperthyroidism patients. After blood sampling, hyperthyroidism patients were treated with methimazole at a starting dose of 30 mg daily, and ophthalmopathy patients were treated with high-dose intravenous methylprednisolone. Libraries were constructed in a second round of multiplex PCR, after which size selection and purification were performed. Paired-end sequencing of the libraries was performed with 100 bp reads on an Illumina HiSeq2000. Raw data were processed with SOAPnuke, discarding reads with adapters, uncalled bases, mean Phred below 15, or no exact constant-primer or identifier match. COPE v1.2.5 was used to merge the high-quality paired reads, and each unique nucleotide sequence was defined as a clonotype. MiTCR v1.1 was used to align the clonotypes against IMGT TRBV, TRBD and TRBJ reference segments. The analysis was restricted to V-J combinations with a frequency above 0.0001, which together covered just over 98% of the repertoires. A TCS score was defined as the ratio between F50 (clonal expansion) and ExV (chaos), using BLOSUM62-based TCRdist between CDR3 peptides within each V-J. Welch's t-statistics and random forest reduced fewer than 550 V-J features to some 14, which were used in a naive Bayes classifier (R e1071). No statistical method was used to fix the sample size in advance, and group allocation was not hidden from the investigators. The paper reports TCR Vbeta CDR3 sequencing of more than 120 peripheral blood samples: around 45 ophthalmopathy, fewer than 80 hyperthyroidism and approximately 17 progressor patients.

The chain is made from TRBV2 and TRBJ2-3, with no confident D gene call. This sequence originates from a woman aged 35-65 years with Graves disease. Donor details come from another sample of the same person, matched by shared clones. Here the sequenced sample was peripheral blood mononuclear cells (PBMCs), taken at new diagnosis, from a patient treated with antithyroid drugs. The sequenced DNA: TGTGCCACCTGTCGTGTTTCTAGCACAGATACGCAGTATTTT. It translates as CATCRVSSTDTQYF.